These 8 T cell receptor beta chains were sequenced from one sample in a study of OX40 agonist ivuxolimab in advanced cancers. The data were produced by immunoSEQ multiplex PCR, yet TCRdb's version contains in-frame clones alone and is incomplete. This table holds around 75,000 clones, 88% found once. The sample consisted of CD4+ or CD8+ T cells sorted from blood, taken in a trial of the OX40 agonist ivuxolimab. The receptors come from an adult with an advanced solid tumor such as melanoma, head and neck, liver or kidney cancer.

This clone was counted a single time. The chain has TRBV7-8 and TRBJ1-3; D not resolved. The V gene lost 6 bases and the J gene lost 4 bases, with 10 bases spanning the gap. Germline V gives CDR1 SGHVS, CDR2 FQNEAQ. This CDR3 is 13 amino acids long. The CDR3 DNA follows: TGTGCCAGCAGACAGACAACGGGAAACACCATATATTTT. Amino acid sequence: CASRQTTGNTIYF.

The genes are TRBV27 and TRBJ2-3; 9 bases are shared with TRBD2. Germline trimming cut 6 bases from V and 1 base from J; bases unmatched to any gene: 11. This CDR3 has 17 residues. Germline CDR1 is MNHEY and CDR2 is SMNVEV (reference sequence). Here the CDR3 reads CASRKILAGTGTDTQYF. DNA for the CDR3: TGTGCCAGCAGGAAGATTCTAGCGGGAACGGGCACAGATACGCAGTATTTT.

CDR3 nucleotides: TGTGCCAGCAGCTCCCGGACTAGCGGGACAACAGATACGCAGTATTTT. This gives the protein CASSSRTSGTTDTQYF. J is TRBJ2-3 and V is TRBV5-6; 12 nucleotides agree with TRBD2. V dropped 3 bases and J dropped 3; count of bases not matched to a gene: 5. There are 16 residues in the CDR3. Germline V gene lookup returns CDR1 SGHDT and CDR2 YYEEEE.

This sequence joins TRBV30 and TRBJ2-1, with unresolved D. This CDR3 has 11 residues. CDR1 GTSNPN and CDR2 SVGIG come from the germline V gene (reference sequence). Trimming took off 1 base at V and 5 bases at J, with 3 bases between the two ends. CDR3: CAWSGNNEQFF. The CDR3 coding sequence is TGTGCCTGGAGTGGCAACAATGAGCAGTTCTTC.

The chain uses TRBV5-4 and TRBJ1-2; D might be TRBD1 (6 bases). This CDR3 is built from 14 residues. Germline V gene lookup returns CDR1 SGHNT and CDR2 YYREEE (reference sequence). The V gene lost 4 bases and the J gene lost 4 bases, with 14 bases spanning the gap. The CDR3 protein is CASSPRNRAYGYTF. DNA of the CDR3: TGTGCCAGCAGCCCGAGGAACAGGGCCTATGGCTACACCTTC.

The genes are TRBV2 and TRBJ1-2; a weak D match, TRBD1 (6 bases). Germline-derived CDR1 and CDR2 are SNHLY and FYNNEI. V was clipped by 1 base and J by 1 base, with 10 bases between them. This CDR3 spans 15 amino acids. The CDR3 sequence: CASSEEQGFNYGYTF. CDR3 sequence (DNA): TGTGCCAGCAGTGAAGAACAGGGTTTTAACTATGGCTACACCTTC.

This clone was seen just once. The gene calls are TRBV30 and TRBJ2-7, with D possibly matching TRBD1 (5 bases). V lost 4 bases and J 1 base, leaving 8 bases between the germline ends. The germline V gene encodes CDR1 GTSNPN and CDR2 SVGIG (reference sequence). The CDR3 is made up of 12 amino acids. The CDR3 DNA is TGTGCCTGGAATCAGGGATCCTACGAGCAGTACTTC. Protein: CAWNQGSYEQYF.

The rearrangement joins TRBV11-2 to TRBJ1-1, with TRBD1 identical over 10 bases. CDR3 length: 15 residues. V lost 5 bases and J lost 3; bases outside the gene matches: 6. The V gene's germline CDR1 is SGHAT and CDR2 FQNNGV. The CDR3 sequence: CASSTTGGSYTEAFF. In DNA, the CDR3 is TGTGCCAGCAGCACGACAGGGGGCTCGTACACTGAAGCTTTCTTT.